This T cell receptor (beta chain) was identified in a study of blood T cell repertoires in COVID-19. Overall study context: Samples of COVID-19 (acute and convalescent) were obtained from the United States, Italy and Spain. The analysed material was cDNA or gDNA that came from T cells, B-cell-depleted T cells, or PBMCs.

Per the authors' pipeline: Scientists estimated how many nucleated cells there were by amplifying reference gene primers. TCRdb's copy holds only in-frame clones and misses some; the assay was immunoSEQ multiplex PCR. D and trimming were read from the DNA, whereas the V and J calls and clone size are those reported in that table. The data show tens of thousands of clones, 83% seen once. This clone was observed once. Deletions cut 5 bases from V and 1 base from J, with 18 bases between. The CDR3 spans 17 residues. Germline values: CDR1 SGHVS, CDR2 FQNEAQ. The chain recombines TRBV7-8 with TRBJ1-5; D perhaps matches TRBD1 (5 bases). This TCR came from a man aged 45 to 65 with COVID-19, enrolled during active disease. Sequencing was done on a sample of peripheral blood. The CDR3 DNA reads TGTGCCAGCAGCCACAACCCCTTCCGGGGGAGCAATCAGCCCCAGCATTTT. Amino acids: CASSHNPFRGSNQPQHF. Filled out from reference TRBV7-8 and TRBJ1-5, the complete variable domain reads GAGVSQSPRYKVAKRGQDVALRCDPISGHVSLFWYQQALGQGPEFLTYFQNEAQLDKSGLPSDRFFAERPEGSVSTLKIQRTQQEDSAVYLCASSHNPFRGSNQPQHFGDGTRLSIL.